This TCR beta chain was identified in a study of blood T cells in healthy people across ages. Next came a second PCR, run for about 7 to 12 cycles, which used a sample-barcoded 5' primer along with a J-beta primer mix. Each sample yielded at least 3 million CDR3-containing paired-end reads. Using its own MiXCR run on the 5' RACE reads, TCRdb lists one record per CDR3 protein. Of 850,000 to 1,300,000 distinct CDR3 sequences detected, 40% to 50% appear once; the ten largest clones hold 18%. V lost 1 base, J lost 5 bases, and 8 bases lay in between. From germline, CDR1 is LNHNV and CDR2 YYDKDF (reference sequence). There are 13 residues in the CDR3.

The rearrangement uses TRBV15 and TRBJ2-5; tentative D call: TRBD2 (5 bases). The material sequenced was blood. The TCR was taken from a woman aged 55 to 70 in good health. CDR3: CATSRVGSETQYF. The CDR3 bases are TGTGCCACCAGCAGAGTAGGGAGTGAGACCCAGTACTTC.